A single sample gave rise to the 18 T cell receptor beta chains below, sequenced in a study of blood T cell repertoires in COVID-19. The table came from immunoSEQ multiplex PCR; TCRdb's copy has only in-frame clones and leaves some out. Of some 430,000 clones in the sample, roughly 91% were seen once. The sequencing sample was made of PBMCs or T cells enriched from blood (not recorded which). Receptors originate from a young man who had recovered from COVID-19.

This chain connects TRBV5-1 to TRBJ2-3; D is perhaps TRBD1 (6 bases). Trimming took off 4 bases at V and 1 base at J, with 16 bases between the two ends. The CDR3 has 16 amino acids. Per the germline V gene, CDR1 is SGHRS and CDR2 is YFSETQ. The CDR3 sequence is CASSANRVGRTDTQYF. The CDR3 coding sequence is TGCGCCAGCAGCGCCAACAGGGTCGGGCGCACAGATACGCAGTATTTT.

This clone came up once. This chain joins TRBV18 and TRBJ1-3; D possibly corresponds to TRBD1 (5 bases). Trimming pared 4 bases from V and 4 bases from J, leaving 8 bases between. Germline lookup yields CDR1 KGHSH and CDR2 LQKENI. This CDR3 is 13 amino acids long. CDR3 in amino acids: CASSQGQGNTIYF. CDR3 DNA sequence: TGTGCCAGCTCACAGGGGCAGGGAAACACCATATATTTT.

This clone was detected only once. The genes are TRBV18 and TRBJ1-1; possible D gene TRBD1, 5 bases. Germline CDR1 KGHSH, CDR2 LQKENI. The CDR3 is 14 residues long. The V end lost 4 bases, the J end lost 4 bases, and 13 bases lay between the germline ends. For the CDR3, the DNA is TGTGCCAGCTCACTCCGGGGGGAGGGCACTGAAGCTTTCTTT. Translated: CASSLRGEGTEAFF.

The chain links TRBV25-1 to TRBJ2-4, with 8 bases fitting TRBD2. CDR3 length: 14 amino acids. Germline-derived CDR1 and CDR2 are MGHDK and SYGVNS. V shed 7 bases, J shed 7 bases, and the junction held 9 bases outside the gene matches. The CDR3 bases are TGTGCCAGCACGCCGGGGGGGTTGGGCAACATTCAGTACTTC. It yields the protein CASTPGGLGNIQYF.

The gene calls are TRBV2 and TRBJ2-2, with 7 bases identical to TRBD2. The CDR3 totals 17 residues. Looked up from germline, CDR1 is SNHLY and CDR2 is FYNNEI. J was trimmed by 8 bases and V by 7 bases; bases with no gene match: 19. The CDR3 DNA follows: TGTGCCAGCACCTCCCGGGGGAGGGAGACGACTGGTGGGGAGCTGTTTTTT. Translating it yields CASTSRGRETTGGELFF.

V and J are TRBV6-5 and TRBJ1-2; no definite D call. This CDR3 has 12 amino acids. The V gene's germline CDR1 is MNHEY and CDR2 SVGAGI. V was cut by 8 bases and J by 5 bases, with 12 bases left in between. The CDR3 spells CASLGLSYGYTF. CDR3 sequence (DNA): TGTGCCAGCTTGGGCTTGAGTTATGGCTACACCTTC.

The rearrangement uses TRBV28 and TRBJ1-2; D is possibly TRBD1 (6 bases). The CDR3 has 16 amino acids. Per the germline V gene, CDR1 is MDHEN and CDR2 is SYDVKM. V was pared by 5 bases and J by 8 bases, with 24 bases between. CDR3 nucleotide sequence: TGTGCCAGCAGTCCCCCGTTCATTGGAAGGGGGAACGGCTACACCTTC. It encodes CASSPPFIGRGNGYTF.

V and J are TRBV24-1 and TRBJ1-2; 7 bases align to TRBD1. This CDR3 region has 14 residues. The V gene end was trimmed by 1 base and the J gene end by 5 bases; junction bases not matched to a gene: 3. CDR1 KGHDR and CDR2 SFDVKD come from the germline V gene. DNA for the CDR3: TGTGCCACCAGTGATTTTGGGACAGAGTATGGCTACACCTTC. It codes for CATSDFGTEYGYTF.

V is TRBV19 and J is TRBJ2-1, with a tentative D call TRBD2 (5 bases). Looked up from germline, CDR1 is LNHDA and CDR2 is SQIVND (reference sequence). This CDR3 has 16 amino acids. Trimming removed 0 bases from V and 0 bases from J, with 9 bases in between. The CDR3 DNA sequence: TGTGCCAGTAGTATAGATGGGGAGAGCTCCTACAATGAGCAGTTCTTC. It codes for CASSIDGESSYNEQFF.

The chain carries TRBV29-1 and TRBJ2-5, with 8 bases lining up with TRBD2. Germline V gives CDR1 SQVTM, CDR2 ANQGSEA. The CDR3 loop spans 13 amino acids. The ends lost 7 bases at V and 5 bases at J; junction bases unmatched: 9. CDR3 in amino acids: CSATGGEFETQYF. In DNA, the CDR3 is TGCAGCGCCACGGGGGGGGAGTTCGAGACCCAGTACTTC.

J is TRBJ2-1 and V is TRBV7-3, with 11 positions matching TRBD2. The CDR3 length is 14 residues. CDR1 SGHTA and CDR2 FQGTGA come from the germline V gene. The ends lost 5 bases at V and 7 bases at J; junction bases unmatched: 4. Written as DNA, the CDR3 is TGTGCCAGCAGCGTTAGCGGGAGGGGTAATGAGCAGTTCTTC. It yields the protein CASSVSGRGNEQFF.

The V and J genes are TRBV29-1 and TRBJ2-7; D is possibly TRBD1 (6 bases). Germline assignment: CDR1 SQVTM and CDR2 ANQGSEA. This CDR3 is 12 amino acids long. V gave up 5 bases and J gave up 7 bases, with 15 bases separating them. CDR3 nucleotides: TGCAGCGTTATACAGGGAACTGCTGAGCAGTACTTC. Translating it yields CSVIQGTAEQYF.

The rearrangement uses TRBV19 and TRBJ1-5; D unclear. CDR1 LNHDA and CDR2 SQIVND come from the germline V gene (reference sequence). CDR3 length equals 13 residues. V was trimmed by 7 bases and J by 3 bases, leaving 10 bases between them. The CDR3 DNA sequence: TGTGCCAGTACAACTACCGCCAATCAGCCCCAGCATTTT. It specifies CASTTTANQPQHF.

The chain joins TRBV18 to TRBJ1-5; 7 bases are shared with TRBD1. V trimming: 5 bases; J trimming: 2 bases; junction bases outside the gene matches: 18. CDR1 and CDR2 (germline): KGHSH, LQKENI. The CDR3 length is 19 residues. The CDR3, as DNA: TGTGCCAGCTCAACCCTCCCAGGGGGAAGGAGAGTGGGCAATCAGCCCCAGCATTTT. It yields the protein CASSTLPGGRRVGNQPQHF.

The chain couples TRBV30 to TRBJ2-7; no definite D call. Trimming removed 0 bases from V and 0 bases from J, with 9 bases in between. In germline, CDR1 is GTSNPN, CDR2 SVGIG (reference sequence). The CDR3 covers 14 residues. CDR3 amino acids: CAWSVPQISYEQYF. The DNA of the CDR3 is TGTGCCTGGAGTGTTCCGCAGATCTCCTACGAGCAGTACTTC. Complete variable domain (other parts from reference TRBV30 and TRBJ2-7): SQTIHQWPATLVQPVGSPLSLECTVEGTSNPNLYWYRQAAGRGLQLLFYSVGIGQISSEVPQNLSASRPQDRQFILSSKKLLLSDSGFYLCAWSVPQISYEQYFGPGTRLTVT.

V and J are TRBV18 and TRBJ1-1, with 9 bases identical to TRBD1. Germline V gene sequence: CDR1 KGHSH, CDR2 LQKENI. Losses at the gene ends were 5 bases for V and 1 base for J; bases not matched to a gene: 11. CDR3 length: 17 amino acids. Here the CDR3 reads CASSRERGQGWNTEAFF. The DNA of the CDR3 is TGTGCCAGCTCAAGGGAACGGGGACAGGGATGGAACACTGAAGCTTTCTTT. Full variable domain (remainder filled in from reference TRBV18 and TRBJ1-1): NAGVMQNPRHLVRRRGQEARLRCSPMKGHSHVYWYRQLPEEGLKFMVYLQKENIIDESGMPKERFSAEFPKEGPSILRIQQVVRGDSAAYFCASSRERGQGWNTEAFFGQGTRLTVV.

The rearrangement links TRBV20-1 to TRBJ2-7; D call uncertain. The CDR3 is 10 residues long. Deletions cut 5 bases from V and 9 bases from J, with 11 bases between. CDR1 and CDR2 (germline): DFQATT, SNEGSKA (reference sequence). The CDR3 sequence is CSAEINGQYF. The CDR3 nucleotides read TGCAGTGCTGAGATAAACGGGCAGTACTTC.

This clone was recorded once. The chain carries TRBV5-1 and TRBJ2-4; D might be TRBD2 (7 bases). V was trimmed by 4 bases and J by 5 bases, leaving 22 bases between them. CDR1 is SGHRS and CDR2 is YFSETQ in the germline V gene. This CDR3 region has 17 residues. In DNA, the CDR3 is TGCGCCAGCAGCCCGCGTTTTGGGGGGGCTGGGGAAAACATTCAGTACTTC. Its translation is CASSPRFGGAGENIQYF.